Following are 19 T cell receptor beta chains from one sample sequenced in a study of shared clonotypes between healthy human individuals (TCRdb year 2020). Library creation used the immunoSEQ multiplex PCR assay. This immuneACCESS table, as held by TCRdb, lists in-frame sequences with V and J called but not all clones. Of the missing ones, under half trace to an unresolved V gene in checked studies; the others have no known cause. The table for this sample lists fewer than 550,000 clones; around 79% of them were counted only once. Clones ranked in the top ten supply around 12% of the sample. The specimen sequenced was PBMCs. The receptors were gathered from a middle-aged woman in good health. Some clones in this sample may be carry-over from other donors' samples.

This clone occurred a few times. This sequence joins TRBV28 and TRBJ1-3, with D unresolved. Trimming removed 5 bases at V and 1 base at J, with 12 bases between. There are 15 residues in the CDR3. Germline V gives CDR1 MDHEN, CDR2 SYDVKM. CDR3 bases: TGTGCCAGCAGTCTTCTGGTGAGATCTGGAAACACCATATATTTT. Protein: CASSLLVRSGNTIYF.

The V and J genes are TRBV5-4 and TRBJ2-7; 8 bases agree with TRBD1. The CDR3 has 14 amino acids. V was clipped by 4 bases and J by 0 bases; unmatched bases: 3. The germline V gene has CDR1 SGHNT and CDR2 YYREEE (reference sequence). The CDR3 reads CASSRDRNSYEQYF. The CDR3 DNA follows: TGTGCCAGCAGCCGGGACAGGAACTCCTACGAGCAGTACTTC.

V and J are TRBV6-6 and TRBJ1-2, with 7 nucleotides matching TRBD1. Germline loops: CDR1 MNHNY, CDR2 SVGAGI (reference sequence). V lost 4 bases to trimming and J lost 6 bases; unmatched junction nucleotides: 11. This CDR3 region has 15 residues. The CDR3 here is CASSLISQGIDGYTF. DNA of the CDR3: TGTGCCAGCAGTTTGATCTCACAGGGGATTGATGGCTACACCTTC.

The J gene is TRBJ2-3, the V gene TRBV19, with TRBD2 as a possible D gene (6 bases). V dropped 2 bases and J dropped 5 bases, with 14 bases sitting between them. CDR1 LNHDA and CDR2 SQIVND come from the germline V gene (reference sequence). The CDR3 has 15 residues. CDR3 coding DNA: TGTGCCAGTAGTATACTGCGGGGTATTGGAGATACGCAGTATTTT. It specifies CASSILRGIGDTQYF.

This clone was found a few times. The genes are TRBV18 and TRBJ1-1; 8 nucleotides align to TRBD1. Germline V gene sequence: CDR1 KGHSH, CDR2 LQKENI. V shed 10 bases, J shed 4 bases, and the junction held 8 bases outside the gene matches. This CDR3 has 13 amino acids. The CDR3 DNA follows: TGTGCCACACAACAGGGGGAGGGCACTGAAGCTTTCTTT. The encoded protein is CATQQGEGTEAFF. Full variable domain (outside the CDR3, taken from reference TRBV18 and TRBJ1-1): NAGVMQNPRHLVRRRGQEARLRCSPMKGHSHVYWYRQLPEEGLKFMVYLQKENIIDESGMPKERFSAEFPKEGPSILRIQQVVRGDSAAYFCATQQGEGTEAFFGQGTRLTVV.

The chain uses TRBV11-2 and TRBJ1-5; D call uncertain. Germline lookup yields CDR1 SGHAT and CDR2 FQNNGV. V was shortened by 1 base and J by 6 bases, with 4 bases between the two germline ends. This CDR3 has 12 residues. The CDR3 loop reads CASSLVGQPQHF. CDR3 coding DNA: TGTGCCAGCAGCTTAGTCGGTCAGCCCCAGCATTTT.

The genes are TRBV18 and TRBJ1-1; 8 bases fit TRBD1. Losses at the gene ends were 2 bases for V and 4 bases for J; bases not matched to a gene: 15. This CDR3 is 18 amino acids long. Germline V CDR1 and CDR2: KGHSH, LQKENI. In DNA form, the CDR3 reads TGTGCCAGCTCACCAGGGAGGGGAACAGGGGGGTCCGGCACTGAAGCTTTCTTT. It is translated as CASSPGRGTGGSGTEAFF.

The chain is built from TRBV4-1 and TRBJ2-7; a possible D gene is TRBD1 (5 bases). The CDR3 has 15 residues. V was pared by 4 bases and J by 2 bases, with 15 bases between. The germline gives CDR1 MGHRA, CDR2 YSYEKL. The CDR3 loop reads CASSRALDSPYEQYF. In DNA form, the CDR3 reads TGCGCCAGCAGCCGGGCCCTTGACAGTCCCTACGAGCAGTACTTC.

The chain carries TRBV18 and TRBJ2-7; 11 bases are a match to TRBD1. Trimming took 0 bases from V and 4 from J; bases not matched to a gene: 5. Germline V gives CDR1 KGHSH, CDR2 LQKENI. This CDR3 has 16 amino acids. CDR3 nucleotide sequence: TGTGCCAGCTCACCACCTCCGGACAGGGGGCGTTACGAGCAGTACTTC. Translated, it gives CASSPPPDRGRYEQYF. Full variable domain (outside the CDR3, taken from reference TRBV18 and TRBJ2-7): NAGVMQNPRHLVRRRGQEARLRCSPMKGHSHVYWYRQLPEEGLKFMVYLQKENIIDESGMPKERFSAEFPKEGPSILRIQQVVRGDSAAYFCASSPPPDRGRYEQYFGPGTRLTVT.

The chain links TRBV10-3 to TRBJ2-1; TRBD2 agrees at 15 bases. The CDR3 contains 16 residues. Germline CDR1 and CDR2: ENHRY and SYGVKD. V was clipped by 3 bases and J by 11 bases; unmatched bases: 8. The CDR3 coding sequence is TGTGCCATCAGTGACCCCGGACTAGCGGGAGGGCCCAAGCAGTTCTTC. Translation gives CAISDPGLAGGPKQFF.

The rearrangement joins TRBV10-3 to TRBJ1-2, with D possibly being TRBD1 (5 bases). CDR3 length: 13 amino acids. Trimming removed 11 bases from V and 4 bases from J, with 17 bases in between. In germline, CDR1 is ENHRY, CDR2 SYGVKD. CDR3 coding DNA: TGTGCCTCCCCCTGGGACCGCACCTATGGCTACACCTTC. Protein sequence: CASPWDRTYGYTF.

This clone showed up just once. V usage is TRBV5-1 and J usage is TRBJ2-1, with D possibly TRBD1 on 6 matching bases. CDR3 length equals 14 residues. V lost 4 bases and J 5 bases, leaving 13 bases between the germline ends. Germline V gene data show CDR1 as SGHRS and CDR2 as YFSETQ. The CDR3, as DNA: TGCGCCAGCAGCCCATCGGACAGCCACAATGAGCAGTTCTTC. This translates into CASSPSDSHNEQFF.

This chain uses TRBV30 with TRBJ1-2; 8 bases agree with TRBD1. This CDR3 spans 13 amino acids. The germline CDR1 and CDR2 sequences are GTSNPN and SVGIG (reference sequence). J gave up 5 bases and V 5 bases, and 7 bases lay outside the gene matches. The CDR3 DNA reads TGTGCCTGGGCTTCCGGGACAGGATATGGCTACACCTTC. Its protein product is CAWASGTGYGYTF.

The chain combines TRBV7-2 with TRBJ2-2; D is undetermined. The CDR3 loop spans 16 amino acids. V lost 7 bases and J 0 bases, leaving 15 bases between the germline ends. In germline, CDR1 is SGHTA, CDR2 FQGNSA. The DNA of the CDR3 is TGTGCCAGCACCTCGGGCCCGGCCGCGAACACCGGGGAGCTGTTTTTT. This sequence encodes CASTSGPAANTGELFF.

The sample holds a few counts of this clone. The CDR3 reads CASSLEYEQYF. CDR3 DNA sequence: TGTGCCAGCAGCTTAGAGTACGAGCAGTACTTC. This sequence joins TRBV7-2 and TRBJ2-7; no firm D call. The V and J ends lost 1 base and 4 bases respectively, with 2 bases between them. Germline V gives CDR1 SGHTA, CDR2 FQGNSA. CDR3 size: 11 residues.

The chain couples TRBV5-4 to TRBJ2-3; D is possibly TRBD1 (5 bases). Trimming left V 0 bases short and J 3 bases short, with 5 bases between. Germline CDR1 SGHNT, CDR2 YYREEE (reference sequence). The length of the CDR3 is 13 residues. In nucleotides, the CDR3 is TGTGCCAGCAGCTTGGAGGGGACAGATACGCAGTATTTT. Protein sequence: CASSLEGTDTQYF.

This sequence joins TRBV2 and TRBJ2-1; the D gene is possibly TRBD2 (6 bases). The CDR3 runs 13 residues. Germline V lookup: CDR1 SNHLY, CDR2 FYNNEI. V dropped 8 bases and J dropped 1 base, with 9 bases sitting between them. The CDR3 protein is CASERGSYNEQFF. The CDR3 DNA reads as TGTGCCAGCGAACGGGGGTCCTACAATGAGCAGTTCTTC.

The chain has TRBV25-1 and TRBJ1-2; D remains ambiguous. Trimming took 5 bases from V and 2 from J, leaving 6 bases between them. Germline values: CDR1 MGHDK, CDR2 SYGVNS. The CDR3 loop spans 12 amino acids. The CDR3 DNA sequence: TGTGCCAGCAGTCGAGCGAACTATGGCTACACCTTC. This codes for CASSRANYGYTF.

The chain recombines TRBV27 with TRBJ2-1; 7 bases fit TRBD2. Germline CDR1 MNHEY, CDR2 SMNVEV (reference sequence). The CDR3 is 14 residues long. The junction had 9 bases not matched to a gene; V was cut back by 4 bases and J by 9 bases. The DNA for the CDR3 is TGTGCCAGCAGTTCCCTCCTAGCGGTGGCTGAGCAGTTCTTC. Protein: CASSSLLAVAEQFF.